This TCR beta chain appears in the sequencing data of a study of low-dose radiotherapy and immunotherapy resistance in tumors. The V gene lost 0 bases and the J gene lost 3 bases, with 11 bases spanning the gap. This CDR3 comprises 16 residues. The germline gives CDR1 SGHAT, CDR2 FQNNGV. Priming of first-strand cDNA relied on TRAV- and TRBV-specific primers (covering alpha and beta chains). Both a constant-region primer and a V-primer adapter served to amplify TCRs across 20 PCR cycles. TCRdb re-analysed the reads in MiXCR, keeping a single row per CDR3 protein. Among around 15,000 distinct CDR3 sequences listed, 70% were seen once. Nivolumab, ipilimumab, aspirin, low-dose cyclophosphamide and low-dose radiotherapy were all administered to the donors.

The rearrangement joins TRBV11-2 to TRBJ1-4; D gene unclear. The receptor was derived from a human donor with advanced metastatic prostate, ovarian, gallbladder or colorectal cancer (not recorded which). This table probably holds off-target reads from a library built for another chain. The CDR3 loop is CASSLDWVGSNEKLFF. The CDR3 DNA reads TGTGCCAGCAGCTTAGATTGGGTCGGCTCTAATGAAAAACTGTTTTTT.